The 3 T cell receptor beta chains below were found in one sample sequenced in a study of blood T cell repertoires in COVID-19. Method: immunoSEQ multiplex PCR; TCRdb's copy keeps in-frame clones and lacks some. This table has some 68,000 clones, about 87% appearing once. Specimen: peripheral blood. These TCRs come from a human donor in a cohort sampled during active COVID-19.

This sequence joins TRBV18 and TRBJ1-2; 9 nucleotides line up with TRBD1. Trimming removed 1 base from V and 7 bases from J; junction bases left unmatched: 10. Germline CDR1 and CDR2: KGHSH and LQKENI. The CDR3 loop spans 16 amino acids. The CDR3 sequence: CASSPQLGQGAAGYTF. The CDR3 bases are TGTGCCAGCTCACCACAGTTGGGACAGGGAGCGGCTGGCTACACCTTC.

This chain links TRBV18 with TRBJ2-2, with 8 nucleotides matching TRBD1. The length of the CDR3 is 15 residues. The V segment lost 5 bases and the J segment 1 base; nucleotides outside the gene matches: 3. The V gene's germline CDR1 is KGHSH and CDR2 LQKENI. In nucleotides, the CDR3 is TGTGCCAGCTCATCCGGGACAGGGAACACCGGGGAGCTGTTTTTT. Protein: CASSSGTGNTGELFF.

The chain joins TRBV5-1 to TRBJ2-2; tentative D call: TRBD1 (5 bases). The germline V and J ends were trimmed by 0 bases and 4 bases, with 10 bases remaining between them. This CDR3 has 15 residues. Germline V CDR1 and CDR2: SGHRS, YFSETQ. The chain's CDR3 is CASSLGGHPTGELFF. The CDR3 DNA reads as TGCGCCAGCAGCTTGGGCGGACACCCCACCGGGGAGCTGTTTTTT.